This TCR beta chain derives from a study of T cell responses to AZD1222 COVID-19 vaccine. Notes on the study in general: Spike-specific TCR breadth and depth both grew after two AZD1222 doses.

This clone was detected once. What it binds is not known. V was cut by 7 bases and J by 0 bases, with 12 bases left in between. The germline gives CDR1 ENHRY, CDR2 SYGVKD. The CDR3 contains 15 residues. Assay: immunoSEQ multiplex PCR; the TCRdb copy retains only in-frame clones and omits some. The table records some 140,000 clones, over 85% of them present only once. This material consisted of peripheral blood, taken on day 0 of AZD1222 vaccination. The chain uses TRBV10-3 and TRBJ2-2; D might be TRBD1 (5 bases). The receptor was isolated from an adult in good health. CDR3 amino acids: CAIKWAGTNTGELFF. CDR3 nucleotides: TGTGCCATCAAATGGGCAGGGACGAACACCGGGGAGCTGTTTTTT.